A single T cell receptor beta chain is shown here with its context. What it recognizes is unknown. Trimming removed 5 bases at V and 6 bases at J, with 13 bases between. The germline gives CDR1 SGHTA, CDR2 FQGNSA. The CDR3 is 13 residues long. The run of the v3.0 immunoSEQ assay was at survey level. It was roughly 40,000-50,000 T-cell genomes per sample that sequencing targeted. Clones were read by immunoSEQ multiplex PCR, and TCRdb kept only the in-frame ones, dropping some. The sample records 23,000 or so clones, around four fifths being singletons. The sample belongs to a study of long-term antiretroviral therapy in people with HIV. General study results and limits: Clones that expanded before ART (that is, prior to treatment) dominated the repertoire at all time points. Therapy changes, viral resistance and ART adherence were not documented in the available data. Once patients were on ART, diversity went higher but still fell short of transplant donor controls.

The source was unsorted PBMCs, collected 0.4 years after starting antiretroviral therapy. The chain has TRBV7-2 and TRBJ1-1, with D perhaps matching TRBD1 (5 bases). This sequence was found in a man in his forties or fifties with HIV. The CDR3 spells CASSPQGFAEAFF. Written as DNA, the CDR3 is TGTGCCAGCAGCCCCCAGGGCTTTGCTGAAGCTTTCTTT.